This TCR beta chain comes out of a study of blood T cell repertoires in COVID-19. Across the whole study: The United States, Italy and Spain were the sources of the acute and convalescent COVID-19 samples. T cells, B-cell-depleted T cells, or PBMCs supplied cDNA or gDNA.

Germline CDR1 is LGHNA and CDR2 is YNFKEQ. J lost 1 base, V lost 1 base, and 5 bases had no gene match. The CDR3 loop spans 16 amino acids. Per the original methods: Nucleated cell counts were estimated from reference gene primer amplification. The assay was immunoSEQ multiplex PCR, and TCRdb's table has in-frame clones only and misses some. Clone size and V and J calls were adopted from that table, with D and trimming inferred from the DNA. The table lists roughly 240,000 clones, 70% to 85% of them singletons. The sequence was collected from a woman aged 80 or older with acute or convalescent COVID-19. The sequenced sample was peripheral blood. V is TRBV4-2 and J is TRBJ2-5; 8 bases map to TRBD2. The CDR3 reads CASSQGTSGIQETQYF. CDR3 nucleotide sequence: TGTGCCAGCAGCCAAGGTACTAGCGGCATCCAAGAGACCCAGTACTTC.